This T cell receptor beta chain was recovered during a study of vaccination effects on CD4 cells after COVID-19. Peptide-pool stimulation followed by sequencing identified expanded antigen-specific CD4+ clonotypes in the ViraFEST assay. Upon completion of 10 to 11 days in culture, CD4+ T cells were isolated. The person had PCR-confirmed SARS-CoV-2 infection between March and December 2020. Half the medium was swapped for IL-2 medium on days 3 and 7. In regard to this clone: The antigen is not known.

Trimming stripped 4 bases from V and 1 base from J, with 11 bases between. Germline CDR1 SGHRS, CDR2 YFSETQ. This CDR3 spans 14 amino acids. The protocol was immunoSEQ multiplex PCR, while the TCRdb copy is restricted to in-frame clones and leaves out a portion. Of 42,000 or so clones listed, roughly 75% are singletons. The rearrangement uses TRBV5-1 and TRBJ2-5; D unresolved. The TCR sequence derives from a human donor who had a prior SARS-CoV-2 infection. Source: CD4+ T cells from PBMCs cultured with a peptide pool, taken before COVID-19 vaccination. CDR3 sequence: CASSARSLQETQYF. DNA of the CDR3: TGCGCCAGCAGCGCTAGGAGCCTCCAAGAGACCCAGTACTTC. Full variable domain (outside the CDR3, taken from reference TRBV5-1 and TRBJ2-5): KAGVTQTPRYLIKTRGQQVTLSCSPISGHRSVSWYQQTPGQGLQFLFEYFSETQRNKGNFPGRFSGRQFSNSRSEMNVSTLELGDSALYLCASSARSLQETQYFGPGTRLLVL.